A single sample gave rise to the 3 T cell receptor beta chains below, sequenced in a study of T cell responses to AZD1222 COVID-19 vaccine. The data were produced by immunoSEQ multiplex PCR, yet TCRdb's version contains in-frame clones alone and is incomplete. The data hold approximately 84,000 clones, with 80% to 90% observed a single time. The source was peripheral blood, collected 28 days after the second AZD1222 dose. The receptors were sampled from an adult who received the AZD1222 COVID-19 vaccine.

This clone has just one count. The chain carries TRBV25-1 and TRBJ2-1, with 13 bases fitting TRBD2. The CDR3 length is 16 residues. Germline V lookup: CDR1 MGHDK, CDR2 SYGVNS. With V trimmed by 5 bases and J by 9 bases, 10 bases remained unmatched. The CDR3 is CASSLPGLAGAGEQFF. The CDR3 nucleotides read TGTGCCAGCAGTCTCCCTGGACTAGCGGGAGCTGGTGAGCAGTTCTTC.

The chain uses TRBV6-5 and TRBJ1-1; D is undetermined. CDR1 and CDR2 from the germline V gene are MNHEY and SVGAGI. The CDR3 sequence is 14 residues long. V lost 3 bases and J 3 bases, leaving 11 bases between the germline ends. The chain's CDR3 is CASSYRNVDTEAFF. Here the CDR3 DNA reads TGTGCCAGCAGTTATAGGAATGTGGACACTGAAGCTTTCTTT.

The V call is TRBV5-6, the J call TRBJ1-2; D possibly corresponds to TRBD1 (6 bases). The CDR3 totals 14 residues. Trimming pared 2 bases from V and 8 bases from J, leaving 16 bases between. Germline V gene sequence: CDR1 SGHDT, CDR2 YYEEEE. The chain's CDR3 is CASSFPGGFTGYTF. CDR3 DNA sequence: TGTGCCAGCAGCTTCCCGGGGGGCTTCACGGGCTACACCTTC.